These 8 T cell receptor beta chains came from one sample sequenced in a study of blood T cell repertoires in COVID-19. The protocol was immunoSEQ multiplex PCR, while the TCRdb copy is restricted to in-frame clones and leaves out a portion. The data show roughly 90,000 clones, with 80% to 90% seen just once and 0.85% to 1.2% held by the top ten. Sequencing used peripheral blood. All receptors come from a human donor in a cohort sampled during active COVID-19.

The chain carries TRBV18 and TRBJ2-2; TRBD1 is a possible D gene (5 bases). The CDR3 extends over 16 amino acids. CDR1 and CDR2 from the germline V gene are KGHSH and LQKENI. Trimming stripped 6 bases from V and 3 bases from J, with 17 bases between. The CDR3 sequence is CASSPRVFADTGELFF. The CDR3, as DNA: TGTGCCAGCTCCCCCAGGGTTTTCGCTGACACCGGGGAGCTGTTTTTT.

The V and J genes are TRBV30 and TRBJ2-5, with 8 bases aligning to TRBD2. Germline assignment: CDR1 GTSNPN and CDR2 SVGIG (reference sequence). Losses at the gene ends were 2 bases for V and 4 bases for J; bases not matched to a gene: 3. The CDR3 contains 13 residues. CDR3 nucleotides: TGTGCCTGGAGTCTCGCGGGGGGAGAGACCCAGTACTTC. This gives the protein CAWSLAGGETQYF.

The chain joins TRBV7-3 to TRBJ2-5; D remains unclear. Between the trimmed V and J ends, which lost 1 base and 6 bases, there was a span of 12 bases. This CDR3 has 14 residues. Looked up from germline, CDR1 is SGHTA and CDR2 is FQGTGA. In nucleotides, the CDR3 is TGTGCCAGCAGCTTAAGCCCGTCGGTGAAGACCCAGTACTTC. Its translation is CASSLSPSVKTQYF.

The rearrangement joins TRBV7-2 to TRBJ2-5; D might be TRBD2 (6 bases). The CDR3 is 14 amino acids. Trimming stripped 5 bases from V and 2 bases from J, with 12 bases between. Looked up from germline, CDR1 is SGHTA and CDR2 is FQGNSA. In DNA, the CDR3 is TGTGCCAGCAGCCCCTGGGGGGTTCAAGAGACCCAGTACTTC. It encodes CASSPWGVQETQYF.

The chain joins TRBV5-1 to TRBJ2-3, with D perhaps matching TRBD2 (5 bases). Deletions cut 2 bases from V and 2 bases from J, with 18 bases between. Germline V lookup: CDR1 SGHRS, CDR2 YFSETQ. The CDR3 has 17 residues. The CDR3 region is CASSLSLSAVDTDTQYF. The CDR3 DNA sequence: TGCGCCAGCAGCTTATCATTATCAGCGGTAGACACAGATACGCAGTATTTT.

The chain couples TRBV2 to TRBJ1-2; 8 nucleotides align to TRBD1. The CDR3 has 15 residues. V lost 4 bases and J lost 3; bases outside the gene matches: 7. The germline gives CDR1 SNHLY, CDR2 FYNNEI. The CDR3 is CASSAGQGGYYGYTF. As DNA, the CDR3 is TGTGCCAGCAGTGCCGGACAGGGAGGATACTATGGCTACACCTTC.

The chain is built from TRBV2 and TRBJ1-3; D not resolved. CDR3 length: 15 residues. Trimming took 3 bases from V and 0 from J, leaving 9 bases between them. CDR1 is SNHLY, CDR2 FYNNEI, per germline. The CDR3 loop reads CASSEDGLSGNTIYF. Here the CDR3 DNA reads TGTGCCAGCAGTGAGGATGGGCTCTCTGGAAACACCATATATTTT.

The chain joins TRBV7-9 to TRBJ2-2; TRBD1 might be the D (5 bases). CDR1 and CDR2 (germline): SEHNR, FQNEAQ (reference sequence). V was shortened by 1 base and J by 3 bases, with 9 bases between the two germline ends. The CDR3 extends over 15 amino acids. For the CDR3, the DNA is TGTGCCAGCAGCTTAGAGCAGGGATACACCGGGGAGCTGTTTTTT. It yields the protein CASSLEQGYTGELFF.